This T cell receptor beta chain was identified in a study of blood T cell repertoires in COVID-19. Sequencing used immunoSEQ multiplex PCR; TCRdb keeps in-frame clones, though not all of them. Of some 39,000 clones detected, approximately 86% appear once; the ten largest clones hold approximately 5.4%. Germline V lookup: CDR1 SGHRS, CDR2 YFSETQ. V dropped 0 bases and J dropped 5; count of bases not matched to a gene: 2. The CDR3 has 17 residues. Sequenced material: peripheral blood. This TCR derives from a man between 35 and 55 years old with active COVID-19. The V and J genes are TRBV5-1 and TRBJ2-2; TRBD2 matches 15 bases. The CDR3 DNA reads TGCGCCAGCAGCTTGGCGGGACTAGCGGGAGGAACCGGGGAGCTGTTTTTT. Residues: CASSLAGLAGGTGELFF.